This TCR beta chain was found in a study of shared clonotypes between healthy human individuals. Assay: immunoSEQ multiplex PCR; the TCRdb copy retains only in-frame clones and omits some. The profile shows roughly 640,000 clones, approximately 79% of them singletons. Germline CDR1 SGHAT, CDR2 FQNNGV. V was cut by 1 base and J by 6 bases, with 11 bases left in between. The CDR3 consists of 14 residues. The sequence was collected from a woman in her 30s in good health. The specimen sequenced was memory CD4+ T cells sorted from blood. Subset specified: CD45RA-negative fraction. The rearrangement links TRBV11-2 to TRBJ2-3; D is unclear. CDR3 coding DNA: TGTGCCAGCAGCTTAGGCGACCCTGTGGATACGCAGTATTTT. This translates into CASSLGDPVDTQYF.